These 20 T cell receptor beta chains originate from one sample sequenced in a study of CD8 T cells in ankylosing spondylitis. TCRdb ran MiXCR on the 5' RACE reads and lists one entry per CDR3 protein. The table records around 300,000 distinct CDR3 sequences, around 10% of them present only once. The sample comprised blood, either unsorted or a sorted T cell fraction (not recorded which). Receptors were obtained from a female donor with ankylosing spondylitis or in good health (not recorded which).

This clonotype has ten or more counts. This chain's CDR3 is CASSPTGQGMGDTQYF. The CDR3 region has the DNA TGTGCCAGCAGCCCAACGGGACAGGGGATGGGAGATACGCAGTATTTT. This sequence joins TRBV7-8 and TRBJ2-3, with 10 bases lining up with TRBD1. This CDR3 is built from 16 residues. With 5 bases clipped from V and 5 bases from J, the junction kept 10 bases outside the gene matches. Germline assignment: CDR1 SGHVS and CDR2 FQNEAQ.

This clonotype has more than one count but fewer than ten. The chain couples TRBV20-1 to TRBJ2-5; maybe TRBD2 (6 bases). The germline V gene has CDR1 DFQATT and CDR2 SNEGSKA (reference sequence). The germline V and J ends were trimmed by 3 bases and 6 bases, with 14 bases remaining between them. This CDR3 is built from 13 residues. This chain's CDR3 is CSASQGGVQTQYF. The CDR3, as DNA: TGCAGTGCTAGTCAAGGAGGGGTTCAGACCCAGTACTTC.

This clonotype occurred many times. This chain connects TRBV28 to TRBJ1-4; D call uncertain. The length of the CDR3 is 12 residues. The V end was cut by 4 bases, the J end by 13 bases, with 13 bases between. Germline CDR1 reads MDHEN; CDR2 reads SYDVKM. CDR3 bases: TGTGCCAGCAGTTCACAGATCCTGGGACTGTTTTTT. Translated, it gives CASSSQILGLFF.

This chain uses TRBV6-5 with TRBJ2-3; TRBD2 matches at 7 bases. V gave up 2 bases and J gave up 3 bases; unmatched junction bases: 8. The CDR3 runs 16 residues. CDR1 is MNHEY, CDR2 SVGAGI, per germline. CDR3 loop: CASSYTLGGLTDTQYF. The CDR3 nucleotides are TGTGCCAGCAGTTACACCTTGGGGGGGTTAACAGATACGCAGTATTTT.

The chain carries TRBV20-1 and TRBJ2-7, with 8 bases identical to TRBD1. This CDR3 contains 15 residues. With V trimmed by 1 base and J by 3 bases, 8 bases remained unmatched. The germline V gene has CDR1 DFQATT and CDR2 SNEGSKA (reference sequence). The CDR3 bases are TGCAGTGCTAGAGCGGACGGACAGGGCAACTACGAGCAGTACTTC. Translating gives CSARADGQGNYEQYF.

The sample holds many counts of this clonotype. The chain joins TRBV5-1 to TRBJ1-1, with 9 bases aligning to TRBD1. The germline gives CDR1 SGHRS, CDR2 YFSETQ. V dropped 0 bases and J dropped 4; count of bases not matched to a gene: 4. CDR3 length equals 15 residues. CDR3 residues: CASSLAGQGTTEAFF. For the CDR3, the DNA is TGCGCCAGCAGCTTGGCGGGACAGGGCACCACTGAAGCTTTCTTT.

This clonotype has at least ten counts. This sequence joins TRBV7-2 and TRBJ1-5, with unresolved D. Trimming took off 1 base at V and 3 bases at J, with 7 bases between the two ends. The CDR3 covers 14 residues. From germline, CDR1 is SGHTA and CDR2 FQGNSA. CDR3 in amino acids: CASSLGEFNQPQHF. Here the CDR3 DNA reads TGTGCCAGCAGCTTAGGGGAATTCAATCAGCCCCAGCATTTT.

This clonotype has more than one count but fewer than ten. The chain employs TRBV5-1 and TRBJ2-7, with D perhaps given as TRBD1 or TRBD2 (5 bases each). This CDR3 is 14 amino acids long. V was clipped by 4 bases and J by 5 bases, with 16 bases between them. CDR1 is SGHRS, CDR2 YFSETQ, per germline. In DNA, the CDR3 is TGCGCCAGCAGCCCATGGGGGACGGATAACGAGCAGTACTTC. It yields the protein CASSPWGTDNEQYF.

This clonotype was recorded many times. V gene TRBV5-1 combines with J gene TRBJ2-7; D unresolved. This CDR3 region has 15 residues. The ends were cut back, 4 bases at V and 2 bases at J, with 16 bases in the middle. Per germline, CDR1 SGHRS and CDR2 YFSETQ. The CDR3 nucleotides are TGCGCCAGCAGCATAGGGTCATTAAGGGCCTACGAGCAGTACTTC. Translating it yields CASSIGSLRAYEQYF.

V and J are TRBV6-2 or TRBV6-3 and TRBJ1-6; no clear D gene. V was pared by 7 bases and J by 7 bases, with 11 bases between. This CDR3 comprises 13 residues. Germline V gene data show CDR1 as MNHEY and CDR2 as SVGEGT. CDR3 DNA sequence: TGTGCCAGCAACCCCAATGGAAATTCACCCCTCCACTTT. It yields the protein CASNPNGNSPLHF.

This clonotype was counted only a few times. V is TRBV7-9 and J is TRBJ1-1; a possible D gene is TRBD1 (5 bases). The V and J ends lost 3 bases and 8 bases respectively, with 13 bases between them. Germline-derived CDR1 and CDR2 are SEHNR and FQNEAQ (reference sequence). The CDR3 runs to 13 residues. CDR3 loop: CASSFPGTAEAFF. In DNA form, the CDR3 reads TGTGCCAGCAGCTTCCCAGGGACCGCGGAAGCTTTCTTT.

The sample holds many counts of this clonotype. The rearrangement joins TRBV30 to TRBJ1-2; no firm D call. Looked up from germline, CDR1 is GTSNPN and CDR2 is SVGIG (reference sequence). There are 13 residues in the CDR3. V lost 0 bases and J lost 2, with 7 bases in between. The DNA of the CDR3 is TGTGCCTGGAGTGTCGACGAGAACTATGGCTACACCTTC. Residues: CAWSVDENYGYTF. The whole variable domain, filled in from reference TRBV30 and TRBJ1-2, reads SQTIHQWPATLVQPVGSPLSLECTVEGTSNPNLYWYRQAAGRGLQLLFYSVGIGQISSEVPQNLSASRPQDRQFILSSKKLLLSDSGFYLCAWSVDENYGYTFGSGTRLTVV.

This clonotype appeared many times. The chain couples TRBV28 to TRBJ2-1; 8 bases are a match to TRBD2. Per germline, CDR1 MDHEN and CDR2 SYDVKM. This CDR3 spans 14 amino acids. The CDR3, as DNA: TGTGCAATCCTCCCGGGGGGGGTTCGCAATGAGCAGTTCTTC. Amino acids: CAILPGGVRNEQFF.

This clonotype was counted between two and nine times. V usage is TRBV20-1 and J usage is TRBJ1-3, with D uncertain. CDR3 length: 17 amino acids. Trimming took 1 base from V and 0 from J, leaving 16 bases between them. Germline V lookup: CDR1 DFQATT, CDR2 SNEGSKA (reference sequence). The CDR3 bases are TGCAGTGCTAGAGCAATACCCGCTCTGGGCTCTGGAAACACCATATATTTT. Its translation: CSARAIPALGSGNTIYF.

The chain carries TRBV7-2 and TRBJ2-7; D may be TRBD1 (6 bases). V gave up 3 bases and J gave up 3 bases, with 12 bases separating them. The CDR3 spans 14 residues. Germline values: CDR1 SGHTA, CDR2 FQGNSA. CDR3 amino acids: CASSLPTGFYEQYF. The CDR3 DNA reads as TGTGCCAGCAGCTTGCCGACAGGTTTCTACGAGCAGTACTTC.

This clonotype was counted ten times or more. The V call is TRBV12-3 or TRBV12-4, the J call TRBJ1-3; D may be TRBD1 (5 bases). The CDR3 covers 14 residues. Trimming removed 6 bases at V and 2 bases at J, with 11 bases between. The CDR3 region is CASSRWGPGNTIYF. The CDR3 nucleotides read TGTGCCAGCAGCCGATGGGGCCCTGGAAACACCATATATTTT.

This clonotype was recorded at least ten times. The CDR3 is CASSPTTGVETQYF. The CDR3, as DNA: TGTGCCAGCAGCCCCACAACAGGGGTCGAGACCCAGTACTTC. V usage is TRBV7-7 and J usage is TRBJ2-5; 7 nucleotides line up with TRBD1. There are 14 residues in the CDR3. V shed 5 bases, J shed 5 bases, and the junction held 8 bases outside the gene matches. In germline, CDR1 is SSHAT, CDR2 FNYEAQ (reference sequence).

There are a few counts of this clonotype. The J gene is TRBJ1-2, the V gene TRBV4-1, with 7 bases lining up with TRBD1. After removal of 1 base from V and 3 bases from J, the junction contained 11 bases not matched to a gene. CDR1 is MGHRA and CDR2 is YSYEKL in the germline V gene. The CDR3 spans 17 residues. The DNA for the CDR3 is TGCGCCAGCAGCCAAGTATTAAGGGGGCATGACGACTATGGCTACACCTTC. This translates into CASSQVLRGHDDYGYTF.

This clonotype was seen a handful of times. This chain uses TRBV7-2 with TRBJ2-7; 11 bases line up with TRBD2. CDR3 size: 15 residues. V shed 5 bases and J 5 bases; nucleotides not matched to a gene: 8. Germline CDR1 SGHTA, CDR2 FQGNSA. Here the CDR3 reads CASSTDSGRANEQYF. The CDR3 coding sequence is TGTGCCAGCAGCACAGATAGCGGGAGGGCCAACGAGCAGTACTTC. The full variable domain, its missing parts supplied by reference TRBV7-2 and TRBJ2-7, is GAGVSQSPSNKVTEKGKDVELRCDPISGHTALYWYRQSLGQGLEFLIYFQGNSAPDKSGLPSDRFSAERTGGSVSTLTIQRTQQEDSAVYLCASSTDSGRANEQYFGPGTRLTVT.

V usage is TRBV4-1 and J usage is TRBJ2-5; 9 bases fit TRBD2. Trimming removed 3 bases from V and 3 bases from J; junction bases left unmatched: 2. Per the germline V gene, CDR1 is MGHRA and CDR2 is YSYEKL. CDR3 length: 14 amino acids. In DNA form, the CDR3 reads TGCGCCAGCAGCCACGGCGGGGGGGAAGAGACCCAGTACTTC. This encodes CASSHGGGEETQYF.